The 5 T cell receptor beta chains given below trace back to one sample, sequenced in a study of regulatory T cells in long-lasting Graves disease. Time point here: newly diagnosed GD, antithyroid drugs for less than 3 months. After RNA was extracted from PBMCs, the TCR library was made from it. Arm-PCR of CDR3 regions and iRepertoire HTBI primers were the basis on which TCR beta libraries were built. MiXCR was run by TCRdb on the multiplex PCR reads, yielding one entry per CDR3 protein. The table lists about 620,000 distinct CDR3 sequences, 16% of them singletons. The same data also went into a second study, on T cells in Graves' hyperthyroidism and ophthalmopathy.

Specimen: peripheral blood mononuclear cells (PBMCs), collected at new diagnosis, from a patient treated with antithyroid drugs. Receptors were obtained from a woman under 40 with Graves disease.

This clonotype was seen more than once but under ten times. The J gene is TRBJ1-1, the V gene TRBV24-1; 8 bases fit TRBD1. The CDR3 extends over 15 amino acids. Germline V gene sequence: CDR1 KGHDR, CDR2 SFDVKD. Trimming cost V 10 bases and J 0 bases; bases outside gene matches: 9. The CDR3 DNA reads TGTGCCACTAAAGGGACAGGAGCAATGAACACTGAAGCTTTCTTT. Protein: CATKGTGAMNTEAFF.

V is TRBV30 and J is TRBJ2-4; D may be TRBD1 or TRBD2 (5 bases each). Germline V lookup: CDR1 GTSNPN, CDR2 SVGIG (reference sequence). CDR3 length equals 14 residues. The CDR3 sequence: CAQRTRGAKNIQYF. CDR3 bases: TGTGCTCAACGGACGAGGGGAGCCAAAAACATTCAGTACTTC.

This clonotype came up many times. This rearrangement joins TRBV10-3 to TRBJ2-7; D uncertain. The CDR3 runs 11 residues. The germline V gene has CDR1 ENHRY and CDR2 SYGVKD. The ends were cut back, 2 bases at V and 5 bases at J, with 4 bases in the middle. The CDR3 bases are TGTGCCATCAGTGAGGGCAACGAGCAGTACTTC. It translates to CAISEGNEQYF.

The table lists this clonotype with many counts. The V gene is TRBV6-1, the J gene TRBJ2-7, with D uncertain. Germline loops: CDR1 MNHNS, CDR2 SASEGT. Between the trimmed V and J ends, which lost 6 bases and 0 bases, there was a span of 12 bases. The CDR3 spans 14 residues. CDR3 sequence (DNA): TGTGCCAGCAGACCGAGCGTAAGCTCCTACGAGCAGTACTTC. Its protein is CASRPSVSSYEQYF.

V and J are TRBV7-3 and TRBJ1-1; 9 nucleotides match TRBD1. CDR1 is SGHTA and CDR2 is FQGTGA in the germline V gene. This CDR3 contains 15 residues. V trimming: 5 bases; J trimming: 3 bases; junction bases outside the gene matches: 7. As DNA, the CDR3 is TGTGCCAGCAGCCACATGGGGACAGGGCACACTGAAGCTTTCTTT. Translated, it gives CASSHMGTGHTEAFF.